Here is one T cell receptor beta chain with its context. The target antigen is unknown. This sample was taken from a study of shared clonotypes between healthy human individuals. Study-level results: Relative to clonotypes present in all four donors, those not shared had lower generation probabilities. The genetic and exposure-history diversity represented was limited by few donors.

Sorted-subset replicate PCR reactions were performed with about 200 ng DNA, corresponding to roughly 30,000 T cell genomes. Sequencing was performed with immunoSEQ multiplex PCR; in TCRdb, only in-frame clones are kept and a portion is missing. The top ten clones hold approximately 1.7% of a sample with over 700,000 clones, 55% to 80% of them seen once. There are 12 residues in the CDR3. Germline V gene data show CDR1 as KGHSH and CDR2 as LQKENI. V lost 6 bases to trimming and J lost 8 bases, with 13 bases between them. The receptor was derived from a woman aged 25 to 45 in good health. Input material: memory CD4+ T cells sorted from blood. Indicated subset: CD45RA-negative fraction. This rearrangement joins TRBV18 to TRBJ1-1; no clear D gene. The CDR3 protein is CASSSPSEEAFF. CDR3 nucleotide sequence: TGTGCCAGCTCGTCTCCTTCGGAGGAAGCTTTCTTT.